The 5 T cell receptor beta chains below come from one sample, sequenced in a study of T cell changes during pregnancy in multiple sclerosis. Generated by immunoSEQ multiplex PCR, the TCRdb table keeps only in-frame clones and is missing some. The data show tens of thousands of clones, approximately 92% seen once. Here the sequenced sample was peripheral blood, taken in the third trimester of pregnancy. The receptors were sampled from a female donor in good health, enrolled as a control in a pregnancy study.

The rearrangement uses TRBV6-5 and TRBJ1-1; 8 bases line up with TRBD1. This CDR3 spans 13 amino acids. With 4 bases clipped from V and 5 bases from J, the junction kept 3 bases outside the gene matches. Germline-derived CDR1 and CDR2 are MNHEY and SVGAGI. The CDR3 nucleotides are TGTGCCAGCAGTTTCCAGGGGGCGACTGAAGCTTTCTTT. Translating gives CASSFQGATEAFF.

V usage is TRBV7-2 and J usage is TRBJ2-1, with D maybe TRBD2 (6 bases). Trimming removed 2 bases at V and 9 bases at J, with 14 bases between. This CDR3 region has 14 residues. The germline gives CDR1 SGHTA, CDR2 FQGNSA. The CDR3 loop reads CASSLRPTSIEQFF. The CDR3 region has the DNA TGTGCCAGCAGCTTAAGGCCAACTAGCATTGAGCAGTTCTTC.

The CDR3 protein is CASSLDGGSNYGYTF. CDR3 in DNA: TGTGCCAGCAGCTTAGATGGAGGGAGCAACTATGGCTACACCTTC. V gene TRBV7-2 combines with J gene TRBJ1-2; D unresolved. The V gene lost 1 base and the J gene lost 2 bases, with 11 bases spanning the gap. The CDR3 sequence is 15 residues long. CDR1 and CDR2 (germline): SGHTA, FQGNSA.

The rearrangement joins TRBV5-6 to TRBJ2-3, with 8 bases matching TRBD2. Germline V CDR1 and CDR2: SGHDT, YYEEEE. The CDR3 has 14 residues. V shed 4 bases and J 0 bases; nucleotides not matched to a gene: 1. The CDR3 loop reads CASSPGGSTDTQYF. DNA for the CDR3: TGTGCCAGCAGCCCGGGGGGGAGCACAGATACGCAGTATTTT.

The chain links TRBV14 to TRBJ2-3; possible D gene TRBD1, 6 bases. Trimming pared 11 bases from V and 4 bases from J, leaving 22 bases between. The CDR3 extends over 15 amino acids. CDR1 is SGHDN, CDR2 FVKESK, per germline. CDR3 bases: TGTGCCTTCCTAGGGGGACCTCCTAAGGCAGATACGCAGTATTTT. This gives the protein CAFLGGPPKADTQYF.